This T cell receptor (beta chain) came from a study of cytomegalovirus exposure and HLA in healthy donors. The study's findings and limits: The study labeled 150 to 200 TCR beta chains cytomegalovirus-associated. As a later analysis revealed, most CMV-associated TCR beta chains appeared HLA-restricted.

PCR was performed using 60 Vbeta and 13 Jbeta primers. The protocol was immunoSEQ multiplex PCR, while the TCRdb copy is restricted to in-frame clones and leaves out a portion. Of some 150,000 clones in the sample, about four fifths were seen once. Details on this clone: What it binds is unknown.

Germline V gene lookup returns CDR1 ENHRY and CDR2 SYGVKD. With V trimmed by 0 bases and J by 1 base, 11 bases remained unmatched. The CDR3 loop spans 20 amino acids. The clonotype comes from a woman between 18 and 29 years old in good health and CMV-seronegative. The material sequenced was PBMCs. The chain joins TRBV10-3 to TRBJ2-3; 12 bases align to TRBD2. The CDR3 sequence is CAISESRLAGALGGTDTQYF. The CDR3 DNA sequence: TGTGCCATCAGTGAGTCGCGACTAGCGGGAGCGCTCGGGGGCACAGATACGCAGTATTTT.